This T cell receptor beta chain originates from a study of shared T cell receptors in the human thymus. Produced via immunoSEQ multiplex PCR; TCRdb's table is partial and in-frame only. The data show hundreds of thousands of clones, more than 75% seen once. The CDR3 is made up of 11 amino acids. Germline V gene data show CDR1 as MNHEY and CDR2 as SVGAGI. Deletions cut 10 bases from V and 6 bases from J, with 13 bases between. These data were also filed under a second study, of human thymus T cells. That work adds: During corrective heart surgery, resections were taken, and the thymus tissue came from them. In thymic and blood repertoires alike, V and J usage looked biased. As related research reported, thymic repertoires overlapped highly among unrelated individuals.

The chain recombines TRBV6-5 with TRBJ2-7; D ambiguous. This clonotype was sampled from a boy younger than two with a congenital heart defect. The sample consisted of thymocytes. The CDR3 is CATLSSGEQYF. CDR3 in DNA: TGTGCCACCCTGTCGTCGGGCGAGCAGTACTTC.